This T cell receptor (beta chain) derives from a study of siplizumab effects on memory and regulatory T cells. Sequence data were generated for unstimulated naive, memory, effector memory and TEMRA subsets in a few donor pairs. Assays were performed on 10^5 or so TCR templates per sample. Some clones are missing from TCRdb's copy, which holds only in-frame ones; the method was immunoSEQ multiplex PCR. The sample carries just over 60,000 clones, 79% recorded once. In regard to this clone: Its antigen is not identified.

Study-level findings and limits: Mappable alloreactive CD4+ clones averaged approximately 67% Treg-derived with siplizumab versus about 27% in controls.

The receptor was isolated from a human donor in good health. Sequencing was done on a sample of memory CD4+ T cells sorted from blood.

This CDR3 is CASSLSGITGELFF. Written as DNA, the CDR3 is TGTGCCAGCAGCTTGTCGGGGATTACCGGGGAGCTGTTTTTT. This chain links TRBV5-4 with TRBJ2-2, with D possibly being TRBD2 (5 bases). The CDR3 consists of 14 residues. The V and J ends lost 1 base and 5 bases respectively, with 9 bases between them. Germline loops: CDR1 SGHNT, CDR2 YYREEE (reference sequence).